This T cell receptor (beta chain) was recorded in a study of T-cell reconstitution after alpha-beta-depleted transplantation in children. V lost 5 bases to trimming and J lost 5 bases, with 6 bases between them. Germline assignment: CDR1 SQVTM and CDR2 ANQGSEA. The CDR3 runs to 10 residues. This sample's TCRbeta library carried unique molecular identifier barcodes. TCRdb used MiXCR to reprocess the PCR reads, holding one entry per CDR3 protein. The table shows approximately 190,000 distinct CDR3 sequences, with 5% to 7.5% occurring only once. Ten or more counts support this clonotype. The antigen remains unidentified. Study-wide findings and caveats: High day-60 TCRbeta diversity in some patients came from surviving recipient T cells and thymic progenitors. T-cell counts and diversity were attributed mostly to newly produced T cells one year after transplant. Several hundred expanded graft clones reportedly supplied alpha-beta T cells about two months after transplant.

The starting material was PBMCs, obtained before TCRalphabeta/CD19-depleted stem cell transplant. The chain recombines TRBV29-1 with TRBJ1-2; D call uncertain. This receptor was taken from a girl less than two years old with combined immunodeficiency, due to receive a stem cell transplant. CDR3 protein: CSVHTYGYTF. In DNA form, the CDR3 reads TGCAGCGTTCACACGTATGGCTACACCTTC. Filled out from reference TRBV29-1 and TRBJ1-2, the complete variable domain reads SAVISQKPSRDICQRGTSLTIQCQVDSQVTMMFWYRQQPGQSLTLIATANQGSEATYESGFVIDKFPISRPNLTFSTLTVSNMSPEDSSIYLCSVHTYGYTFGSGTRLTVV.